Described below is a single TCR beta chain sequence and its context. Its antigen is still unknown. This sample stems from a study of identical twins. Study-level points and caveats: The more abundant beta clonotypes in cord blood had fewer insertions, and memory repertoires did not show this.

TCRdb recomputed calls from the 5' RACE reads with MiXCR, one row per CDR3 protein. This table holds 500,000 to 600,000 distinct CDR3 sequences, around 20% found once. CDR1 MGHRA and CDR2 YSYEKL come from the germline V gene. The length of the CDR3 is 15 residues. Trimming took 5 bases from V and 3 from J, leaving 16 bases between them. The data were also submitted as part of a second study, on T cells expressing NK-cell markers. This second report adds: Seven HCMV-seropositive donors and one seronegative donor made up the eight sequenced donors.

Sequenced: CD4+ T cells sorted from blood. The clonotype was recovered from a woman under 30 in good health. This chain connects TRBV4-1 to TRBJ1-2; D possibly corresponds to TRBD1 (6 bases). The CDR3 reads CASSTGVGGDYGYTF. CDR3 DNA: TGCGCCAGCAGCACGGGAGTAGGGGGAGACTATGGCTACACCTTC.